This paragraph reports one T cell receptor beta chain. This entry comes from a study of blood T cell repertoires in COVID-19. Study as a whole: Samples of COVID-19 (acute and convalescent) were obtained from the United States, Italy and Spain. The cDNA or gDNA used as material had been derived from T cells, B-cell-depleted T cells, or PBMCs.

Unmatched junction bases numbered 9, after V lost 5 bases and J lost 3 bases. The germline V gene has CDR1 PRHDT and CDR2 FYEKMQ (reference sequence). The CDR3 totals 17 residues. As originally analysed: Amplification of reference gene primers provided the estimated nucleated cell counts. Sequenced by immunoSEQ multiplex PCR; TCRdb stores in-frame clones only, minus some. The V and J calls and clone size are taken from that table; D and trimming were inferred from the DNA. The sample has approximately 120,000 clones; more than 75% are singletons. The V gene is TRBV13, the J gene TRBJ2-1; 11 nucleotides agree with TRBD2. This receptor was taken from a human donor in a cohort sampled during active COVID-19. Sequencing was done on a sample of peripheral blood. For the CDR3, the DNA is TGTGCCAGCAGCCCAGGACTAGCGGGTGCAGACTACAATGAGCAGTTCTTC. This sequence encodes CASSPGLAGADYNEQFF. The entire variable domain, with the rest obtained from reference TRBV13 and TRBJ2-1, is as follows: AAGVIQSPRHLIKEKRETATLKCYPIPRHDTVYWYQQGPGQDPQFLISFYEKMQSDKGSIPDRFSAQQFSDYHSELNMSSLELGDSALYFCASSPGLAGADYNEQFFGPGTRLTVL.